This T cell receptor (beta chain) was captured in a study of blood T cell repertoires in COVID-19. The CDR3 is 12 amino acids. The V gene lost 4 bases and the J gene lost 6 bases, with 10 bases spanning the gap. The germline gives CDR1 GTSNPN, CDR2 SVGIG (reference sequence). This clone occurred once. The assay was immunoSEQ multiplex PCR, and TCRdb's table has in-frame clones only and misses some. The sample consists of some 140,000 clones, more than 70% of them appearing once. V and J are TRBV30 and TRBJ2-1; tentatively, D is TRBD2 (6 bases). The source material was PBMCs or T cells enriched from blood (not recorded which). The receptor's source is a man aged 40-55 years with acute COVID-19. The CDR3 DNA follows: TGTGCCTGGACCGTGGGGGGCAATGAGCAGTTCTTC. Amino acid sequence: CAWTVGGNEQFF.